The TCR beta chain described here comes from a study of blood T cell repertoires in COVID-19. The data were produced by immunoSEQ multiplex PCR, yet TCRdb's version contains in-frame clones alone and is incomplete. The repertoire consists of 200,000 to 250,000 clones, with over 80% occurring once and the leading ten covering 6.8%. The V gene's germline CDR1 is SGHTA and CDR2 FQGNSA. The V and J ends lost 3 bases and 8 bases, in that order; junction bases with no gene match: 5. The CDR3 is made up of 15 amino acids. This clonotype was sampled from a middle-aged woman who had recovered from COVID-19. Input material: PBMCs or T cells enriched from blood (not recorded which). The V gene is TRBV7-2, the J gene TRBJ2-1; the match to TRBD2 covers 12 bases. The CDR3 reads CASSLGLAGRDEQFF. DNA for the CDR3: TGTGCCAGCAGCTTGGGACTAGCGGGCAGGGATGAGCAGTTCTTC.